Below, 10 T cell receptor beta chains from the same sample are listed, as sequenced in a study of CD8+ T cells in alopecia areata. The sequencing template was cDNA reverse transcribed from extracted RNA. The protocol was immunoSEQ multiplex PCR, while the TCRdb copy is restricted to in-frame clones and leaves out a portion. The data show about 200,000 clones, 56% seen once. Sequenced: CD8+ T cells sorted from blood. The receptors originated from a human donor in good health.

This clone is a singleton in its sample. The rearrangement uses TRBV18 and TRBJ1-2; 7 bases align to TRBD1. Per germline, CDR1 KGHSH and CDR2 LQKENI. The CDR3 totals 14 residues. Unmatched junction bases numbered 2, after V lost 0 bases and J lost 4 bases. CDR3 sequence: CASSPPTGVYGYTF. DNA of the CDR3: TGTGCCAGCTCACCACCTACAGGGGTCTATGGCTACACCTTC.

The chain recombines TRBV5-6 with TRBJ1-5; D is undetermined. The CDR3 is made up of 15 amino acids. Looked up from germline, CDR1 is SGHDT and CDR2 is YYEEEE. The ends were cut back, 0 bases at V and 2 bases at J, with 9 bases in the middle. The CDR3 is CASSLGGWGNQPQHF. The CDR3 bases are TGTGCCAGCAGCTTGGGAGGGTGGGGCAATCAGCCCCAGCATTTT.

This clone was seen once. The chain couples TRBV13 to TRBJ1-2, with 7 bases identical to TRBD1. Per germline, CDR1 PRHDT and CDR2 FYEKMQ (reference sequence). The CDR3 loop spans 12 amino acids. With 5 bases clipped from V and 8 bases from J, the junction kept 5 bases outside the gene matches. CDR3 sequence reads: CASSGDRDGYTF. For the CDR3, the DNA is TGTGCCAGCAGCGGTGACAGGGACGGCTACACCTTC.

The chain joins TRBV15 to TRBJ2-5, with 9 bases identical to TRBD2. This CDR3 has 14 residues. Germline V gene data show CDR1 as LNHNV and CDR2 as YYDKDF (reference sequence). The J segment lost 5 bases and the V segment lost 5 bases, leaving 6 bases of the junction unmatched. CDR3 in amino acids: CATSRSGGSETQYF. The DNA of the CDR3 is TGTGCCACCAGCCGTAGCGGGGGAAGTGAGACCCAGTACTTC.

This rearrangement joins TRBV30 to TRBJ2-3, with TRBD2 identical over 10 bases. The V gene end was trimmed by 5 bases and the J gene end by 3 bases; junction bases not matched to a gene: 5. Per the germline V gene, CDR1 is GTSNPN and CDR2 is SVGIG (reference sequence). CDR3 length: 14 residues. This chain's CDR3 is CAWFSGGRTDTQYF. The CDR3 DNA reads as TGTGCCTGGTTTAGCGGGGGGAGAACAGATACGCAGTATTTT.

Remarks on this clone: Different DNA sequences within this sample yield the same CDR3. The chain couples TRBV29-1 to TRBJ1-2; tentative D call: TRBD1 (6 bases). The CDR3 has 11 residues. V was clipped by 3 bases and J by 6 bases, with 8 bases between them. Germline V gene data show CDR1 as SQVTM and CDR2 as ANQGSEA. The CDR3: CSVDKGDGYTF. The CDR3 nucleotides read TGCAGCGTTGATAAGGGGGATGGCTACACCTTC.

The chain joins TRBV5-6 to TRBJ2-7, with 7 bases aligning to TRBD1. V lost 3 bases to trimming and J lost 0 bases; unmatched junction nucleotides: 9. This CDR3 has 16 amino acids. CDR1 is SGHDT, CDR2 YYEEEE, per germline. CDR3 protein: CASSWFPGGFSYEQYF. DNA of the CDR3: TGTGCCAGCAGCTGGTTTCCAGGGGGTTTCTCCTACGAGCAGTACTTC.

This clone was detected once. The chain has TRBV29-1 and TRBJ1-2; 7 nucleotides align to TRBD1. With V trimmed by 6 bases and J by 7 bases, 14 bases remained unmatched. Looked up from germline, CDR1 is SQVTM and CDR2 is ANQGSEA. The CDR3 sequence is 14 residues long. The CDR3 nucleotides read TGCAGCGTATTAGGGGGCACAAAATCTAGTGGCTACACCTTC. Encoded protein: CSVLGGTKSSGYTF.

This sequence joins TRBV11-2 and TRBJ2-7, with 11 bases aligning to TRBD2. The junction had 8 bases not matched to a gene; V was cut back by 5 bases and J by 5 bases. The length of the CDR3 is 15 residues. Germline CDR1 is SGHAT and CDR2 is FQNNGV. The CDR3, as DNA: TGTGCCAGCAGCCAAGGTAGCGGGGGGGCCCACGAGCAGTACTTC. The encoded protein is CASSQGSGGAHEQYF.

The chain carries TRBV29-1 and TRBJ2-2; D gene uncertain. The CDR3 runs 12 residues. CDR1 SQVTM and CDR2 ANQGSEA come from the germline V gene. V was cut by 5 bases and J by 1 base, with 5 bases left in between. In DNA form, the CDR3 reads TGCAGCGTTCGCGGGAACACCGGGGAGCTGTTTTTT. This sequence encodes CSVRGNTGELFF.